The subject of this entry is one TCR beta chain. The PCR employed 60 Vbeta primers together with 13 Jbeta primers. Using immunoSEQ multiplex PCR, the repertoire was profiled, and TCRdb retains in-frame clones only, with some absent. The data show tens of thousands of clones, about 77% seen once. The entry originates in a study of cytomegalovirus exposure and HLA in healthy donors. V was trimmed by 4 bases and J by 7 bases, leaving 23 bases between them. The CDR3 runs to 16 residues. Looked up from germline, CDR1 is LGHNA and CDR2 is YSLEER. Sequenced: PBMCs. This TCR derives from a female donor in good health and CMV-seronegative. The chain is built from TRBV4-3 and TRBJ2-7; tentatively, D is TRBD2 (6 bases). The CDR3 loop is CASSPSLGGTFYEQYF. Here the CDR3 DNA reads TGCGCCAGCAGCCCATCCCTCGGGGGAACCTTTTATGAGCAGTACTTC.